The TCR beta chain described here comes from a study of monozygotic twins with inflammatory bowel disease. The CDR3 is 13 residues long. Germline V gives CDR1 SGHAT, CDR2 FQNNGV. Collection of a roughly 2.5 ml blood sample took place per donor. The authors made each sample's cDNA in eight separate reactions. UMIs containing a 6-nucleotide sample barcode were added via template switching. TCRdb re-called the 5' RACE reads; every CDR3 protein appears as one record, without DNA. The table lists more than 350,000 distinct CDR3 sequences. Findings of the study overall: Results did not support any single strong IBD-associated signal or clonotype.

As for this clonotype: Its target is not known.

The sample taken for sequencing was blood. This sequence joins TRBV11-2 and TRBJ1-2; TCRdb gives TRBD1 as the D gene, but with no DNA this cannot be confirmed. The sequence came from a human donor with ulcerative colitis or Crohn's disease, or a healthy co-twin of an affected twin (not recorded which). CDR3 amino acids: CASSPTRGDGYTF.